The rows below give T cell receptor beta chains drawn from one sample of a study of response to subunit inactivated influenza vaccine. One entry per CDR3 protein results from TCRdb running MiXCR on the RT-PCR reads. The data show roughly 780,000 distinct CDR3 sequences, around 18% seen once. The sequencing used PBMCs from blood, collected more than 4 days after vaccination. These receptors were taken from a man aged 50 or older who received an inactivated influenza vaccine. CDR3s include the opening cysteine and the closing phenylalanine or tryptophan. A D gene is named only where the DNA matches it firmly. The size entry is marked missing in some rows and otherwise reads once, few, many or a size class.

v_gene,abundance,j_gene,d_gene,CDR3nt,CDR3aa
TRBV4-3,few,TRBJ1-3,.,TGCGCCAGCAGCCAAGATCTAAGCTCTGGAAACACCATATATTTT,CASSQDLSSGNTIYF
TRBV12-3/TRBV12-4,few,TRBJ2-2,TRBD2,TGTGCCAGCAGCCCCCCGGGACTAACGAACACCGGGGAGCTGTTTTTT,CASSPPGLTNTGELFF
TRBV3-1,few,TRBJ1-6,.,TGTGCCAGCAGCAAGACCGGTTCACCCCTCCACTTT,CASSKTGSPLHF
TRBV7-2,few,TRBJ1-4,TRBD1,TGTGCCAGCAGCTTAGAAAACAGGGGTGAAAAACTGTTTTTT,CASSLENRGEKLFF
TRBV29-1,many,TRBJ1-2,TRBD1,TGCAGCGTTGGGGGACAGGGCAAATGGGGCTACACCTTC,CSVGGQGKWGYTF
TRBV5-1,.,TRBJ1-2,TRBD1,TGCGCCAGCAGCTTGGCCCTCGGGACAGGGTACGGCTACACCTTC,CASSLALGTGYGYTF
TRBV10-3,.,TRBJ2-5,.,TGTGCCATCAGTGAATCACAGGGTGGCGGAGAGACCCAGTACTTC,CAISESQGGGETQYF
TRBV6-2/TRBV6-3,.,TRBJ2-5,.,TGTGCCAGCAGTTTGGATCGACGGGGGGCCATCTCATGGGAGACCCAGTACTTC,CASSLDRRGAISWETQYF
TRBV6-1,.,TRBJ2-7,.,TGTGCCAGCAGCCTGGATTTCCGGACAGAGGCGGGGGAGCAGTACTTC,CASSLDFRTEAGEQYF
TRBV20-1,few,TRBJ2-7,.,TGCAGTGCTTCACAACCCACGACTAGTGACGAGCAGTACTTC,CSASQPTTSDEQYF
TRBV27,.,TRBJ2-5,.,TGTGCCAGCAGTTTATGGGGGGCGGGTCGCCAAGAGACCCAGTACTTC,CASSLWGAGRQETQYF
TRBV15,few,TRBJ2-1,.,TGTGCCACCAGCAGATTCGACGAAAACAATGAGCAGTTCTTC,CATSRFDENNEQFF
TRBV18,few,TRBJ2-5,.,TGTGCCAGCTCACCGCTCCAACAGAAGGAGACCCAGTACTTC,CASSPLQQKETQYF
TRBV12-3/TRBV12-4,many,TRBJ2-7,.,TGTGCCAGCAGTTGGGGTAGTACCTACGAGCAGTACTTC,CASSWGSTYEQYF
TRBV20-1,.,TRBJ2-7,.,TGCAGTGGCGGGGCTACCTACGAGCAGTACTTC,CSGGATYEQYF
TRBV5-1,few,TRBJ2-3,.,TGCGCCAGCAGCTTGGGTCGCGGGGCGGACCGCACAGATACGCAGTATTTT,CASSLGRGADRTDTQYF
TRBV21-1,.,TRBJ1-1,.,TGTGCCAGCAGCAGGCATGGGGCAACGATGAACACTGAAGCTTTCTTT,CASSRHGATMNTEAFF
TRBV20-1,.,TRBJ1-4,.,TGCAGTGCTAGAGAGCGGACTAATGAAAAACTGTTTTTT,CSARERTNEKLFF
TRBV5-5,many,TRBJ1-1,.,TGTGCCAGCAGCTTAGTCATGAGGGAAGCTTTCTTT,CASSLVMREAFF
TRBV6-4,.,TRBJ2-1,TRBD2,TGTGCCAGCAGTGAACAACTAGCGGGGGGTGAGCAGTTCTTC,CASSEQLAGGEQFF
TRBV10-3,few,TRBJ2-1,TRBD2,TGTGCCATCAGCCCAAAAGCGGGAGCGGTCTACAATGAGCAGTTCTTC,CAISPKAGAVYNEQFF
TRBV5-1,few,TRBJ2-2,.,TGCGCCAGCAGTATCCAGAGGGAGACCGGGGAGCTGTTTTTT,CASSIQRETGELFF
TRBV25-1,.,TRBJ2-5,TRBD1,TGTGCCAGCAGTGGGGACAGTGACATACAAGAGACCCAGTACTTC,CASSGDSDIQETQYF
TRBV20-1,few,TRBJ1-2,.,TGCAGTGCTAGCCGACCCCCTGGCTACACCTTC,CSASRPPGYTF
TRBV20-1,.,TRBJ2-1,.,TGCAGTGCTTTTGGGCCCTCCTACAATGAGCAGTTCTTC,CSAFGPSYNEQFF
TRBV9,.,TRBJ2-7,.,TGTGCCAGCAGCGTAGGTCCAGACCCCTACGAGCAGTACTTC,CASSVGPDPYEQYF
TRBV10-3,.,TRBJ2-3,.,TGTGCCATCAGCGCAGGGGCAGATACGCAGTATTTT,CAISAGADTQYF
TRBV4-2,.,TRBJ2-5,.,TGTGCCAGCAGCCAAGACGGCATGAGGGAGACCCAGTACTTC,CASSQDGMRETQYF
TRBV27,few,TRBJ1-2,.,TGTGCCAGCAGTCCTTGGGGTAACTATGGCTACACCTTC,CASSPWGNYGYTF
TRBV29-1,.,TRBJ1-1,.,TGCAGCGTTGATCAGCGTCTGGACACTGAAGCTTTCTTT,CSVDQRLDTEAFF
TRBV20-1,.,TRBJ2-7,.,TGCAGTGCTAGAGATTTCCAGGGCGGTGGCGAGCAGTACTTC,CSARDFQGGGEQYF
TRBV4-3,.,TRBJ2-7,TRBD1,TGCGCCAGCAGCCTACTGACAGGGAAAACCTACGAGCAGTACTTC,CASSLLTGKTYEQYF
TRBV12-3/TRBV12-4,few,TRBJ2-2,TRBD1,TGTGCCAGCAGTTTTAGGACAGGGGAGGCCGGGGAGCTGTTTTTT,CASSFRTGEAGELFF
TRBV2,few,TRBJ2-3,TRBD2,TGTGCCAGCAGTGAACGGCCCAGCGGGGGCACAGATACGCAGTATTTT,CASSERPSGGTDTQYF
TRBV24-1,.,TRBJ2-1,.,TGTGCCACCAGTGACCCCGACTCTACCTTTTCCTACAATGAGCAGTTCTTC,CATSDPDSTFSYNEQFF
TRBV27,.,TRBJ2-1,.,TGTGCCAGCAGTCGCCGTGGGTACTTGATCAATGAGCAGTTCTTC,CASSRRGYLINEQFF
TRBV5-1,.,TRBJ1-4,TRBD1,TGCGCCAGCAGCTTGGGGACAGGGATGAATGAAAAACTGTTTTTT,CASSLGTGMNEKLFF
TRBV6-1,.,TRBJ1-1,.,TGTGCCAGCAGTGAGACCGGGGCGGGCACTGAAGCTTTCTTT,CASSETGAGTEAFF
TRBV10-3,.,TRBJ2-1,TRBD1,TGTGCCATCAGTTCAGGGGGTCAAGCCTACAATGAGCAGTTCTTC,CAISSGGQAYNEQFF
TRBV5-1,many,TRBJ1-6,TRBD1,TGCGCCAGCAGGCCGGGACAGGGGGATTCACCCCTCCACTTT,CASRPGQGDSPLHF
TRBV29-1,many,TRBJ2-2,.,TGCAGCGTGGAATTCCCAGCGAACACCGGGGAGCTGTTTTTT,CSVEFPANTGELFF
TRBV5-1,many,TRBJ2-3,TRBD1,TGCGCCAGCAGCTTCGGACAGGCGGGAGATACGCAGTATTTT,CASSFGQAGDTQYF
TRBV11-1,few,TRBJ2-7,TRBD1,TGTGCCAGCAGCGCGGACAGGGACGCCTACGAGCAGTACTTC,CASSADRDAYEQYF
TRBV15,few,TRBJ2-7,.,TGTGCCACCAGCAGAGATAAGGGCTACGAGCAGTACTTC,CATSRDKGYEQYF
TRBV6-6,few,TRBJ2-3,.,TGTGCCAGCAGTTACGTCGCGGATACGCAGTATTTT,CASSYVADTQYF
TRBV5-1,few,TRBJ2-2,.,TGCGCCAGCAGACCCGACGGGAACACCGGGGAGCTGTTTTTT,CASRPDGNTGELFF
TRBV28,.,TRBJ2-1,.,TGTGCCAGCAGTTTGTCTCGTAGTGAGCAGTTCTTC,CASSLSRSEQFF
TRBV5-1,few,TRBJ1-1,.,TGCGCCAGCAGCTTGGAAGGAGGGCTGAACACTGAAGCTTTCTTT,CASSLEGGLNTEAFF
TRBV3-1,.,TRBJ2-7,TRBD1,TGTGCCAGCACCAAGACAGGGGGCCACGAGCAGTACTTC,CASTKTGGHEQYF
TRBV11-1,few,TRBJ2-5,TRBD1,TGTGCCAGCAGTTCAACAGGGGGCGTAGGGGAGACCCAGTACTTC,CASSSTGGVGETQYF
TRBV2,few,TRBJ2-2,.,TGTGCCAGCAGGGGTCGACCCTTGGGGACCGGGGAGCTGTTTTTT,CASRGRPLGTGELFF
TRBV5-1,.,TRBJ2-4,.,TGCGCCAGCAGGGAGGGGCCCCAAGCGGACATTCAGTACTTC,CASREGPQADIQYF
TRBV4-3,.,TRBJ2-1,TRBD1,TGCGCCAGCAGCCAGATGGGCTGGACAGGGGACAATGAGCAGTTCTTC,CASSQMGWTGDNEQFF
TRBV2,few,TRBJ2-7,TRBD2,TGTGCCAGCAGTGAAGGGACTAGCGGGACCGGTAACGAGCAGTACTTC,CASSEGTSGTGNEQYF
TRBV11-2,few,TRBJ1-2,.,TGTGCCAGCAGCTTAGATCTTGTAGCAGGGAGTGGGAACAACTATGGCTACACCTTC,CASSLDLVAGSGNNYGYTF
TRBV20-1,.,TRBJ2-1,.,TGCAGTGCGACTCATTATTTCAAAAGGGACTTCTACAATGAGCAGTTCTTC,CSATHYFKRDFYNEQFF
TRBV6-5,many,TRBJ2-7,TRBD1,TGTGCCAGCAGCTACTCCGGGACAGCCTACGAGCAGTACTTC,CASSYSGTAYEQYF